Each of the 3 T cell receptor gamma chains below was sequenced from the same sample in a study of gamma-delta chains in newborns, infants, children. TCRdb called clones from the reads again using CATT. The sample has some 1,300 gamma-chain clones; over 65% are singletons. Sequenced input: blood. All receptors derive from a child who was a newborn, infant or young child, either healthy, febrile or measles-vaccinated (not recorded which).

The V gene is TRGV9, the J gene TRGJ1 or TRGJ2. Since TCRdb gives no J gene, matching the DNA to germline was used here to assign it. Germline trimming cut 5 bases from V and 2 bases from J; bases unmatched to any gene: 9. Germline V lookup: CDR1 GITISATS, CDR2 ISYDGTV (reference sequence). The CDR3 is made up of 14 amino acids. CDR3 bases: TGTGCCTTGTGGGTGCTCAGGGATTATTATAAGAAACTCTTT. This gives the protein CALWVLRDYYKKLF.

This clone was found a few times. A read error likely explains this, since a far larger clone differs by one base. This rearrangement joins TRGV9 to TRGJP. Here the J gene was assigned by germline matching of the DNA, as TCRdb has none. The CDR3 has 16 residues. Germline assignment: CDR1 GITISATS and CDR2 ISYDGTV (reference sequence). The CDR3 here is CALWEVQELGKKSKVF. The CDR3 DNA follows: TGTGCCTTGTGGGAGGTGCAAGAGTTGGGCAAAAAAAGCAAGGTATTT.

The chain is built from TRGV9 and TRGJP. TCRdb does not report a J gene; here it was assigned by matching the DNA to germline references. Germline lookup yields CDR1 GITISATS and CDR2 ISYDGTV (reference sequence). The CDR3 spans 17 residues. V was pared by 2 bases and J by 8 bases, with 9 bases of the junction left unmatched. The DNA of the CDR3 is TGTGCCTTGTGGGAGGCAGCAGTAAAGTTGGGCAAAAAAATCAAGGTATTT. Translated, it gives CALWEAAVKLGKKIKVF.